This is a list of T cell receptor beta chains from one sample in a study of cytomegalovirus exposure and HLA in healthy donors. Generated by immunoSEQ multiplex PCR, the TCRdb table keeps only in-frame clones and is missing some. The sample holds over 120,000 clones, about 80% seen once. The sample comprised PBMCs. Source of these receptors: a woman aged 18-30 years in good health and CMV-seropositive. Each CDR3 is given with its conserved first and last residue. The order of the fields is clone size, V gene, D gene, J gene, CDR3 protein, CDR3 DNA. The D gene is left open where the match is weak. Clone sizes are given selectively: once, few, many, or a class where the clone is expanded.

-	TRBV9	-	TRBJ1-6	CASSTRGDSPLHF	TGTGCCAGCAGCACCCGGGGGGATTCACCCCTCCACTTT
-	TRBV27	-	TRBJ1-2	CASSSGPPYGYTF	TGTGCCAGCAGTTCAGGTCCTCCTTATGGCTACACCTTC
-	TRBV6-1	-	TRBJ1-2	CASSSTELLGYTF	TGTGCCAGCAGTTCGACAGAACTCCTCGGCTACACCTTC
once	TRBV5-4	-	TRBJ1-2	CASSLDGSGYGYTF	TGTGCCAGCAGCCTGGACGGGAGCGGCTATGGCTACACCTTC
-	TRBV30	TRBD2	TRBJ2-7	CAWTNLGGTYEQYF	TGTGCCTGGACGAACCTCGGGGGGACCTACGAGCAGTACTTC
-	TRBV4-1	TRBD1	TRBJ2-3	CASSAGTGFFTDTQYF	TGCGCCAGCAGCGCCGGGACAGGCTTTTTCACAGATACGCAGTATTTT
-	TRBV19	-	TRBJ1-5	CASSMGSGKGNQPQHF	TGTGCCAGTAGTATGGGGTCAGGGAAAGGCAATCAGCCCCAGCATTTT
once	TRBV6-6	-	TRBJ1-5	CASSYSTFPNQPQHF	TGTGCCAGCAGTTATTCGACTTTTCCCAATCAGCCCCAGCATTTT
-	TRBV19	-	TRBJ2-3	CASSIGGTQYF	TGTGCCAGTAGTATTGGGGGGACGCAGTATTTT
-	TRBV5-1	-	TRBJ2-2	CASSPPGGSNTGELFF	TGCGCCAGCAGCCCCCCTGGGGGCTCAAACACCGGGGAGCTGTTTTTT
-	TRBV10-1	-	TRBJ2-3	CASSEAQVENTQYF	TGCGCCAGCAGTGAGGCACAGGTCGAAAATACGCAGTATTTT
-	TRBV19	-	TRBJ1-1	CASSLPGGAENTEAFF	TGTGCCAGTAGTCTCCCCGGAGGGGCTGAGAACACTGAAGCTTTCTTT
-	TRBV7-2	TRBD2	TRBJ2-3	CASTSSGGALDTQYF	TGTGCCAGCACCTCTAGCGGGGGGGCCTTAGATACGCAGTATTTT
-	TRBV11-2	TRBD1	TRBJ2-7	CASRRRTGPYEQYF	TGTGCCAGCAGACGGAGGACAGGGCCCTACGAGCAGTACTTC
-	TRBV6-5	-	TRBJ1-1	CASSPLAAGTEAFF	TGTGCCAGCAGCCCCCTGGCGGCGGGCACTGAAGCTTTCTTT
-	TRBV18	TRBD1	TRBJ1-1	CASSPGQGRTTEAFF	TGTGCCAGCTCACCCGGACAGGGGAGGACCACTGAAGCTTTCTTT
-	TRBV2	TRBD1	TRBJ2-7	CASNEGQRAYEQYF	TGTGCCAGCAATGAGGGACAGAGGGCCTACGAGCAGTACTTC
-	TRBV15	TRBD2	TRBJ2-5	CATSRDTGGSQETQYF	TGTGCCACCAGCAGGGATACGGGGGGGAGCCAAGAGACCCAGTACTTC
-	TRBV7-9	-	TRBJ1-2	CASSLDSPYGYTF	TGTGCCAGCAGCCTCGACAGCCCCTATGGCTACACCTTC
-	TRBV5-8	-	TRBJ2-3	CASSLNRRRSTDTQYF	TGTGCCAGCAGCTTGAACAGGCGACGTAGCACAGATACGCAGTATTTT
-	TRBV27	TRBD1	TRBJ1-6	CASSSGQGAVDSPLHF	TGTGCCAGCAGTTCCGGACAGGGGGCTGTGGATTCACCCCTCCACTTT
-	TRBV4-1	-	TRBJ1-4	CASSQDPVFRQLAVEEKLFF	TGCGCCAGCAGCCAAGATCCTGTGTTTCGCCAGCTTGCGGTGGAAGAAAAACTGTTTTTT
-	TRBV11-2	TRBD2	TRBJ2-1	CASRGGGEGNEQFF	TGTGCCAGCCGTGGCGGGGGGGAGGGCAATGAGCAGTTCTTC
-	TRBV7-2	-	TRBJ1-4	CASSLASGVSNEKLFF	TGTGCCAGCAGCTTAGCATCGGGGGTGTCTAATGAAAAACTGTTTTTT